This T cell receptor beta chain was identified during a study of blood T cell repertoires in COVID-19. The data were produced by immunoSEQ multiplex PCR, yet TCRdb's version contains in-frame clones alone and is incomplete. Here the sample spans 160,000 or so clones, around 84% being singletons. The ends were cut back, 3 bases at V and 2 bases at J, with 7 bases in the middle. This CDR3 region has 13 residues. The germline CDR1 and CDR2 sequences are PRHDT and FYEKMQ (reference sequence). The sequence came from a man aged 50-59 years who had recovered from COVID-19. Material for sequencing was PBMCs or T cells enriched from blood (not recorded which). The V gene is TRBV13, the J gene TRBJ1-2; perhaps TRBD1 as D (5 bases). The CDR3 bases are TGTGCCAGCAGCTTTAGGGGCAACTATGGCTACACCTTC. Its translation: CASSFRGNYGYTF.